This entry features one TCR beta chain sequence. These data come from a study of radiation and T cells in renal cell carcinoma. Time point: blood 2 weeks post-SBRT. Treatment: 15 Gy SBRT to primary tumor, nephrectomy 4 weeks later. The assay was immunoSEQ multiplex PCR, and TCRdb's table has in-frame clones only and misses some. Of roughly 150,000 clones in the sample, approximately 88% were seen once. The trim removed 4 bases at V and 3 bases at J, leaving 8 bases unmatched. Germline values: CDR1 SGHTS, CDR2 YDEGEE. The CDR3 loop spans 15 amino acids. This clonotype was obtained from a woman in her forties or fifties with renal cell carcinoma. The chain combines TRBV5-8 with TRBJ2-5, with 8 nucleotides matching TRBD2. The sequences come from blood, collected from a patient whose treatment included radiotherapy and nephrectomy. CDR3 sequence reads: CASSPYGTREETQYF. For the CDR3, the DNA is TGTGCCAGCAGCCCATATGGGACTAGAGAAGAGACCCAGTACTTC.